One and the same sample provided the 29 T cell receptor beta chains below, sequenced in a study of T cells in Graves' hyperthyroidism and ophthalmopathy. Amplified TCR beta CDR3 regions derived from RNA transcripts. The TCR CDR3 first-round RT-PCR relied on the HTBI primer set. TCRdb analysed the multiplex PCR reads with MiXCR anew, one entry per CDR3 protein. The data hold about 610,000 distinct CDR3 sequences, with roughly 50% observed a single time. The sample was peripheral blood or thyroid tissue (not recorded which). These receptor sequences come from a woman aged 18-29 years with Graves' hyperthyroidism.

In the case of this clonotype: One end of the junction fails to match germline, which may point to a read error. The J gene is TRBJ1-1, the V gene TRBV20-1; 7 positions agree with TRBD1. The CDR3 totals 13 residues. CDR1 and CDR2 (germline): DFQATT, SNEGSKA (reference sequence). CDR3 nucleotide sequence: TGCAGCGCAAGACAGGGAGGGTACACTGCAGCTTTCTTT. Its translation: CSARQGGYTAAFF.

The chain employs TRBV7-9 and TRBJ1-5; D is possibly TRBD1 (5 bases). The CDR3 sequence is 14 residues long. Trimming left V 5 bases short and J 7 bases short, with 15 bases between. Germline CDR1 is SEHNR and CDR2 is FQNEAQ (reference sequence). DNA of the CDR3: TGTGCCAGCAGCCAAAGAGGGCAGGGACAGCCCCAGCATTTT. This gives the protein CASSQRGQGQPQHF.

The table lists this clonotype with many counts. The chain joins TRBV3-1 to TRBJ1-1, with TRBD1 as a possible D gene (5 bases). CDR1 and CDR2 (germline): LGHDT, YNNKEL (reference sequence). With 8 bases removed from V and 5 bases from J, the gap between germline ends came to 15 bases. This CDR3 has 13 amino acids. CDR3 coding DNA: TGTGCCAGCGGGACGGTCGAGGGGACTGAAGCTTTCTTT. It translates to CASGTVEGTEAFF.

This clonotype was seen repeatedly, ten times or more. V usage is TRBV27 and J usage is TRBJ1-2; 11 bases align to TRBD1. The trim removed 4 bases at V and 7 bases at J, leaving 5 bases unmatched. The CDR3 loop spans 14 amino acids. The germline CDR1 and CDR2 sequences are MNHEY and SMNVEV (reference sequence). The CDR3, as DNA: TGTGCCAGCAGTTCTGGACAGGGGGCTTCTGGCTACACCTTC. Translation: CASSSGQGASGYTF.

The J gene is TRBJ2-3, the V gene TRBV29-1; D remains unclear. Germline V gives CDR1 SQVTM, CDR2 ANQGSEA. CDR3 length: 8 amino acids. The V end lost 8 bases, the J end lost 3 bases, and 0 bases lay between the germline ends. The CDR3 nucleotides are TGCAGCACAGATACGCAGTATTTT. It translates to CSTDTQYF.

This clonotype was detected a few times. This rearrangement joins TRBV29-1 to TRBJ1-2, with TRBD1 matching over 7 bases. This CDR3 spans 12 amino acids. Germline trimming cut 5 bases from V and 8 bases from J; bases unmatched to any gene: 8. The germline gives CDR1 SQVTM, CDR2 ANQGSEA. The CDR3 reads CSVRQGGRGYTF. DNA of the CDR3: TGCAGCGTTAGACAGGGAGGGAGAGGCTACACCTTC.

This clonotype was counted many times. This sequence joins TRBV6-5 and TRBJ2-7; tentative D call: TRBD1 (6 bases). Germline-derived CDR1 and CDR2 are MNHEY and SVGAGI. V gave up 5 bases and J gave up 0 bases, with 14 bases separating them. The CDR3 length is 15 residues. The CDR3 is CASSEPGQSSYEQYF. Written as DNA, the CDR3 is TGTGCCAGCAGTGAGCCGGGACAAAGCTCCTACGAGCAGTACTTC.

The V and J genes are TRBV7-6 and TRBJ1-3, with TRBD1 identical over 7 bases. Germline values: CDR1 SGHVS, CDR2 FNYEAQ. V was clipped by 5 bases and J by 0 bases; unmatched bases: 10. CDR3 length: 17 amino acids. The CDR3 protein is CASSPMGQTSSGNTIYF. CDR3 bases: TGTGCCAGCAGCCCGATGGGACAGACAAGCTCTGGAAACACCATATATTTT. Full variable domain (outside the CDR3, taken from reference TRBV7-6 and TRBJ1-3): GAGVSQSPRYKVTKRGQDVALRCDPISGHVSLYWYRQALGQGPEFLTYFNYEAQQDKSGLPNDRFSAERPEGSISTLTIQRTEQRDSAMYRCASSPMGQTSSGNTIYFGEGSWLTVV.

This clonotype showed up many times. This sequence joins TRBV2 and TRBJ2-2; a weak D match, TRBD1 (5 bases). The CDR3 is 17 amino acids. V was cut by 1 base and J by 4 bases, with 16 bases left in between. The germline V gene encodes CDR1 SNHLY and CDR2 FYNNEI. CDR3 amino acids: CASSEGHPREGTGELFF. The DNA of the CDR3 is TGTGCCAGCAGTGAAGGACACCCCAGGGAAGGCACCGGGGAGCTGTTTTTT.

This clonotype appeared a few times. The rearrangement uses TRBV5-4 and TRBJ1-2; D may be TRBD1 (5 bases). The length of the CDR3 is 12 residues. Per germline, CDR1 SGHNT and CDR2 YYREEE (reference sequence). The chain's CDR3 is CARDEQAGGYTF. The CDR3 DNA follows: TGTGCTAGAGATGAACAGGCGGGTGGCTACACCTTC. The entire variable domain, with the rest obtained from reference TRBV5-4 and TRBJ1-2, is as follows: ETGVTQSPTHLIKTRGQQVTLRCSSQSGHNTVSWYQQALGQGPQFIFQYYREEENGRGNFPPRFSGLQFPNYSSELNVNALELDDSALYLCARDEQAGGYTFGSGTRLTVV.

This sequence joins TRBV20-1 and TRBJ2-1, with TRBD2 identical over 8 bases. Germline V gene lookup returns CDR1 DFQATT and CDR2 SNEGSKA (reference sequence). After removal of 5 bases from V and 4 bases from J, the junction contained 10 bases not matched to a gene. The CDR3 sequence is 15 residues long. The CDR3 region is CSASPSGRTYNEQFF. As DNA, the CDR3 is TGCAGTGCTTCCCCCAGCGGGAGAACTTACAATGAGCAGTTCTTC.

This chain joins TRBV10-1 and TRBJ2-4; TRBD1 agrees at 7 bases. This CDR3 has 15 residues. CDR1 WNHNN and CDR2 SYGVQD come from the germline V gene (reference sequence). The ends lost 10 bases at V and 5 bases at J; junction bases unmatched: 14. The CDR3 sequence is CATRGGIKKENIQYF. Here the CDR3 DNA reads TGCGCCACCAGAGGGGGCATCAAGAAGGAAAACATTCAGTACTTC.

This clonotype was counted at least ten times. The genes are TRBV7-9 and TRBJ1-6; TRBD1 agrees at 9 bases. Germline CDR1 reads SEHNR; CDR2 reads FQNEAQ (reference sequence). V was pared by 5 bases and J by 3 bases, with 8 bases of the junction left unmatched. The CDR3 length is 17 residues. The CDR3 DNA follows: TGTGCCAGCAGCGGGTCGGGACAGGGAAACTATAATTCACCCCTCCACTTT. It codes for CASSGSGQGNYNSPLHF.

V usage is TRBV2 and J usage is TRBJ1-5, with TRBD1 matching 7 bases. CDR3 size: 15 residues. Germline CDR1 is SNHLY and CDR2 is FYNNEI. J was trimmed by 7 bases and V by 3 bases; bases with no gene match: 9. This CDR3 is CASSDDRVNVQPQHF. The CDR3 DNA reads as TGTGCCAGCAGTGATGACAGGGTGAATGTCCAGCCCCAGCATTTT.

Ten or more counts support this clonotype. This sequence joins TRBV5-1 and TRBJ2-7; D unresolved. V was cut by 1 base and J by 6 bases, with 11 bases left in between. The germline CDR1 and CDR2 sequences are SGHRS and YFSETQ. The CDR3 covers 13 residues. DNA for the CDR3: TGCGCCAGCAGCTTGTGGGGTAAGCTCGAGCAGTACTTC. Translated, it gives CASSLWGKLEQYF.

The chain employs TRBV5-1 and TRBJ1-5; possibly TRBD1 for D (5 bases). CDR1 and CDR2 from the germline V gene are SGHRS and YFSETQ. This CDR3 is 16 amino acids long. Trimming took off 0 bases at V and 5 bases at J, with 15 bases between the two ends. CDR3 residues: CASSLGAGQGDQPQHF. CDR3 in DNA: TGCGCCAGCAGCTTGGGGGCAGGGCAGGGAGATCAGCCCCAGCATTTT.

Comment on this clonotype: A much larger clone differs from this one at a single base, so this may be a read error. The V and J genes are TRBV7-8 and TRBJ2-7; TRBD1 matches 8 bases. Germline V gene sequence: CDR1 SGHVS, CDR2 FQNEAQ. The CDR3 totals 15 residues. The CDR3 protein is CAGSPGQASSYEQYF. The CDR3 bases are TGTGCCGGCAGCCCGGGACAGGCTAGCTCCTACGAGCAGTACTTC.

There are many counts of this clonotype. A read error may account for a junction end that differs from germline. The chain is built from TRBV5-1 and TRBJ1-1; unclear D gene. CDR3 size: 11 residues. CDR1 is SGHRS and CDR2 is YFSETQ in the germline V gene. The CDR3 bases are TGTGCCAGCAGCTTAAACGCTGAAGCTTTCTTT. The encoded protein is CASSLNAEAFF.

V usage is TRBV10-1 and J usage is TRBJ1-1; TRBD1 matches 8 bases. Germline V lookup: CDR1 WNHNN, CDR2 SYGVQD (reference sequence). Losses at the gene ends were 0 bases for V and 7 bases for J; bases not matched to a gene: 1. This CDR3 region has 13 residues. DNA of the CDR3: TGCGCCAGCAGTGAGTCGACAGGGGATGAAGCTTTCTTT. This encodes CASSESTGDEAFF.

This clonotype was picked up many times. The V call is TRBV28, the J call TRBJ2-7, with TRBD1 as a possible D gene (5 bases). V was shortened by 5 bases and J by 2 bases, with 16 bases between the two germline ends. The CDR3 has 15 residues. CDR1 is MDHEN and CDR2 is SYDVKM in the germline V gene. DNA for the CDR3: TGTGCCAGCAGTGGCCCTGGCAGGGTAGCCTACGAGCAGTACTTC. Protein: CASSGPGRVAYEQYF. The full variable domain, rest sourced from reference TRBV28 and TRBJ2-7, is DVKVTQSSRYLVKRTGEKVFLECVQDMDHENMFWYRQDPGLGLRLIYFSYDVKMKEKGDIPEGYSVSREKKERFSLILESASTNQTSMYLCASSGPGRVAYEQYFGPGTRLTVT.

This chain links TRBV28 with TRBJ2-7; 9 bases align to TRBD2. The CDR3 is 16 residues long. Germline assignment: CDR1 MDHEN and CDR2 SYDVKM. V gave up 6 bases and J gave up 5 bases; unmatched junction bases: 14. The CDR3 loop reads CASRPPLAGGFHEQYF. The CDR3, as DNA: TGTGCCAGCAGACCACCCTTGGCGGGAGGGTTCCACGAGCAGTACTTC.

This chain links TRBV20-1 with TRBJ2-5; 8 bases align to TRBD2. Germline V gene lookup returns CDR1 DFQATT and CDR2 SNEGSKA (reference sequence). Trimming at V came to 3 bases and at J to 4 bases, leaving 4 bases not matched to a gene. The CDR3 runs to 13 residues. The CDR3 reads CSASDGRVETQYF. DNA for the CDR3: TGCAGTGCTAGTGACGGGAGGGTAGAGACCCAGTACTTC.

This clonotype was counted ten times or more. The chain employs TRBV2 and TRBJ2-6; D ambiguous. Germline loops: CDR1 SNHLY, CDR2 FYNNEI. Trimming pared 0 bases from V and 0 bases from J, leaving 24 bases between. This CDR3 is built from 22 residues. The DNA of the CDR3 is TGTGCCAGCAGTGAAGCAACGTACAAATGGCCCTTGTTGAGCTCTGGGGCCAACGTCCTGACTTTC. Amino acids: CASSEATYKWPLLSSGANVLTF.

This clonotype was counted many times. CDR3 sequence reads: CASSLGLLMSGANVLTF. For the CDR3, the DNA is TGCGCCAGCAGCTTAGGTTTACTTATGTCTGGGGCCAACGTCCTGACTTTC. This rearrangement joins TRBV5-1 to TRBJ2-6, with D unresolved. The V and J ends lost 2 bases and 1 base respectively, with 13 bases between them. CDR3 length: 17 residues. Germline loops: CDR1 SGHRS, CDR2 YFSETQ.

V usage is TRBV24-1 and J usage is TRBJ2-3; D unclear. V lost 3 bases to trimming and J lost 2 bases, with 20 bases between them. Germline loops: CDR1 KGHDR, CDR2 SFDVKD. The CDR3 runs to 18 residues. CDR3: CATSDPTPLPPITDTQYF. CDR3 nucleotide sequence: TGTGCCACCAGTGATCCAACCCCACTACCACCGATCACAGATACGCAGTATTTT.

This clonotype came up once. This chain uses TRBV7-8 with TRBJ2-7; D is unresolved. The ends were cut back, 5 bases at V and 5 bases at J, with 13 bases in the middle. Germline V lookup: CDR1 SGHVS, CDR2 FQNEAQ. This CDR3 has 13 residues. The CDR3 coding sequence is TGTGCCAGCAGCCCCCGGCCATTCCACGAGCAGTACTTC. Translated, it gives CASSPRPFHEQYF.

Only a few counts were recorded for this clonotype. V and J are TRBV20-1 and TRBJ2-5; the match to TRBD2 covers 12 bases. V was clipped by 6 bases and J by 2 bases; unmatched bases: 13. Germline CDR1 reads DFQATT; CDR2 reads SNEGSKA (reference sequence). This CDR3 spans 17 amino acids. CDR3 DNA sequence: TGCAGTGCAAATAGCGGACTAGCGGGACCCTATCAAGAGACCCAGTACTTC. Its translation: CSANSGLAGPYQETQYF.

This clonotype was seen a handful of times. J is TRBJ2-1 and V is TRBV2, with TRBD1 as a possible D gene (5 bases). Germline loops: CDR1 SNHLY, CDR2 FYNNEI. V was shortened by 0 bases and J by 2 bases, with 11 bases between the two germline ends. This CDR3 comprises 16 residues. CDR3 sequence: CASSEAVQGAYNEQFF. The CDR3 DNA sequence: TGTGCCAGCAGTGAAGCGGTACAAGGGGCCTACAATGAGCAGTTCTTC.

The chain recombines TRBV7-3 with TRBJ2-3; D is unresolved. This CDR3 comprises 15 residues. Looked up from germline, CDR1 is SGHTA and CDR2 is FQGTGA. The V end was cut by 2 bases, the J end by 1 base, with 10 bases between. The CDR3 is CASSLDSQGTDTQYF. For the CDR3, the DNA is TGTGCCAGCAGCTTAGATAGTCAGGGCACAGATACGCAGTATTTT.